This T cell receptor (beta chain) was observed in a study of T cells in localized non-small cell lung cancer. V was shortened by 2 bases and J by 4 bases, with 11 bases between the two germline ends. Germline-derived CDR1 and CDR2 are SGHDT and YYEEEE. This CDR3 spans 14 amino acids. Profiling relied on immunoSEQ multiplex PCR, and the TCRdb table lists in-frame clones only, not all of them. Of 25,000 to 35,000 clones listed, 80% to 95% are singletons. A word on this clone: Its specificity is not known.

Findings and caveats of the study: T cell clonality was highest in uninvolved adjacent lung, above tumor. As only one tumor region underwent sequencing, heterogeneity remains possible. Within adjacent lung there appeared a median roughly 60 of the top 100 tumor clones.

The chain links TRBV5-6 to TRBJ2-3; weak D call: TRBD1 (5 bases). The sample consisted of peripheral blood mononuclear cells, taken before any cancer treatment. This receptor was identified in a woman aged 40-70 years with stage III lung adenocarcinoma. The CDR3 bases are TGTGCCAGCAGCTTAAGTGGGGCCCCAGATACGCAGTATTTT. This encodes CASSLSGAPDTQYF.